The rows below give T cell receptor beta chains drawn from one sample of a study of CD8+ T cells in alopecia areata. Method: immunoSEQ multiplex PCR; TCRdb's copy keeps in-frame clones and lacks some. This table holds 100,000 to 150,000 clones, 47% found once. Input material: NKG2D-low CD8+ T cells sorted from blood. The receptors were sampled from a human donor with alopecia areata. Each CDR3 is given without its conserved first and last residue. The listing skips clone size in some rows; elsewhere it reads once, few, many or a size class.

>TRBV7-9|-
ASRLGLAADTDTQY
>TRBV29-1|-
SVEDRVRETGELF
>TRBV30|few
AWSDREVLEKLF
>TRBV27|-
ASSLLGEEDEQY
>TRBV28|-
ASSLGLDTQY
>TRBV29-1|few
SVRSGGVAYEQY
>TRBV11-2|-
ASRHYNNEQF
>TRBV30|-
AWISETANYGYT
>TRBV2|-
ASSEREHTQY
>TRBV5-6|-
ASSSGRDYEQY
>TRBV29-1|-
SVAGQETNQPQH
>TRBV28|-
ASVDGYQETQY
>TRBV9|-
ASSPGQSYEQY
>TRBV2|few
ASKGGTEAF
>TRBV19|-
ASSPRDDSYEQY
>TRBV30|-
AWSAFGDEQY
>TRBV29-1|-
SVYSGRSDEQF
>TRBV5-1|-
ASSSSGSGTEAF
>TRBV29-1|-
SVARGPEQF
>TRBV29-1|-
SVEMYTEAF
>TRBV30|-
AWKPKGVEQF
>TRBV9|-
ASSNGIGYT
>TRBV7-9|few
ASSRGWGTYNEQF
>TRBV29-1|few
SVRTGEAYEQY
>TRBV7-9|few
ASSRPAYNEQF
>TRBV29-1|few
SVHTAEAF
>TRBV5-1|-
ASSLDGVDPNEQY
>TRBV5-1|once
ASLGANVLT
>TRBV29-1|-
SVETPLAGGDYEQY
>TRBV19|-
ASSIGPLRF
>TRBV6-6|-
ASSQGLEETQY
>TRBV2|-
ASLAGRRDNEQF
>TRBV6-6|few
ASSWTGAIGQY
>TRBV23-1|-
ASSQRLTVMNTEAF
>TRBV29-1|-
SVFTGLTGELF
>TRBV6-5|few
ASRFEASDTEAF
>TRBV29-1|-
SVGDGNEKLF
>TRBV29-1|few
SVGQGAHDTQY
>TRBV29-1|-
SVDKGQETQY
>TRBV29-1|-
SGSGGSYNEQF
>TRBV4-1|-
ASSPRDRGLDEQF
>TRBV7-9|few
ASSPTGTSSYNEQF
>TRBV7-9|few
ASSQFGTGAYEQY
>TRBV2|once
ASSITIQY
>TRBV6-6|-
ASSLGNEQF
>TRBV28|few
ASSLGGVNIQY